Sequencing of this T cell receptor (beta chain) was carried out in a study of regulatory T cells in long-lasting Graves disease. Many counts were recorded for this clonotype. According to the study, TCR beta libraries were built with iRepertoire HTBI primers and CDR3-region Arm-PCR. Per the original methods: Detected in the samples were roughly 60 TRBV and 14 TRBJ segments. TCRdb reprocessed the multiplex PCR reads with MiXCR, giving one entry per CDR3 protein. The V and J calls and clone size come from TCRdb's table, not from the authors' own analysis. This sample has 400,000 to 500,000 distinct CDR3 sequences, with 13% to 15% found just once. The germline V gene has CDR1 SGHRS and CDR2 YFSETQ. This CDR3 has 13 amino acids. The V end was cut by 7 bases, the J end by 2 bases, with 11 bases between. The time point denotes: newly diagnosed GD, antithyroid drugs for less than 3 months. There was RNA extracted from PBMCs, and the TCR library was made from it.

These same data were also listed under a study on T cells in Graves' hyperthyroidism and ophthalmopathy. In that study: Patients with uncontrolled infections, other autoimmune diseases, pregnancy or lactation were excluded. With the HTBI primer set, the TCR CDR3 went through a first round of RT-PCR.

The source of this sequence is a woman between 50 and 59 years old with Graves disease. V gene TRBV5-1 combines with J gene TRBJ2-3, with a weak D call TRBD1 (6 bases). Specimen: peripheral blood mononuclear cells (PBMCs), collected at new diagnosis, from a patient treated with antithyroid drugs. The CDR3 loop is CASVRDNTDTQYF. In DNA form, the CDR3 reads TGCGCCAGCGTCCGGGACAACACAGATACGCAGTATTTT.